What follows are 21 T cell receptor beta chains derived from one specimen sequenced in a study of blood T cell repertoires in COVID-19. Method: immunoSEQ multiplex PCR; TCRdb's copy keeps in-frame clones and lacks some. The sample has about 140,000 clones, 90% seen once. Source material: peripheral blood. The origin of the receptors is a woman aged 80 or over with acute or convalescent COVID-19.

The rearrangement links TRBV18 to TRBJ2-7; 8 bases match TRBD1. This CDR3 region has 16 residues. The J segment lost 3 bases and the V segment lost 4 bases, leaving 11 bases of the junction unmatched. The germline V gene has CDR1 KGHSH and CDR2 LQKENI. The CDR3 DNA reads TGTGCCAGCTCACTATCAGGACAGGGAAGGGTCTACGAGCAGTACTTC. It is translated as CASSLSGQGRVYEQYF.

The sample holds one count of this clone. The chain carries TRBV11-2 and TRBJ1-1; possible D gene TRBD1, 5 bases. The CDR3 length is 13 residues. Germline values: CDR1 SGHAT, CDR2 FQNNGV. The ends were cut back, 5 bases at V and 5 bases at J, with 12 bases in the middle. The CDR3 bases are TGTGCCAGCAGCCTAGGGGAGAGGACTGAAGCTTTCTTT. This gives the protein CASSLGERTEAFF.

V is TRBV5-4 and J is TRBJ2-2, with D tentatively TRBD2 (5 bases). The V end was cut by 0 bases, the J end by 4 bases, with 10 bases between. Germline CDR1 SGHNT, CDR2 YYREEE (reference sequence). The CDR3 is made up of 15 amino acids. The CDR3 coding sequence is TGTGCCAGCAGCTTGGCCAGCGGAGGCACCGGGGAGCTGTTTTTT. Residues: CASSLASGGTGELFF.

The V gene is TRBV11-2, the J gene TRBJ1-1; 8 bases agree with TRBD1. Germline lookup yields CDR1 SGHAT and CDR2 FQNNGV. The CDR3 is 16 residues long. The junction had 8 bases not matched to a gene; V was cut back by 5 bases and J by 0 bases. Here the CDR3 reads CASSPGTGALNTEAFF. The CDR3 DNA is TGTGCCAGCAGCCCCGGGACAGGCGCCCTGAACACTGAAGCTTTCTTT.

V and J are TRBV7-3 and TRBJ2-1, with D perhaps matching TRBD2 (5 bases). The CDR3 has 13 residues. Germline loops: CDR1 SGHTA, CDR2 FQGTGA. V lost 5 bases and J 10 bases, leaving 15 bases between the germline ends. This CDR3 is CASSPPGSHEQFF. CDR3 in DNA: TGTGCCAGCAGCCCACCGGGATCACACGAGCAGTTCTTC.

The chain recombines TRBV15 with TRBJ2-5; D ambiguous. The CDR3 consists of 11 residues. Trimming took 5 bases from V and 9 from J, leaving 10 bases between them. The V gene's germline CDR1 is LNHNV and CDR2 YYDKDF (reference sequence). The CDR3 bases are TGTGCCACCAGCGTAAGTGAGGCCCAGTACTTC. Protein: CATSVSEAQYF.

DNA for the CDR3: TGTGCCAGCAGAAGAGACGGGGTGTCCTATGGCTACACCTTC. Its protein is CASRRDGVSYGYTF. The V and J genes are TRBV6-5 and TRBJ1-2; D ambiguous. The CDR3 contains 14 residues. The V and J ends lost 6 bases and 4 bases respectively, with 15 bases between them. The germline gives CDR1 MNHEY, CDR2 SVGAGI.

This clone was observed a single time. The rearrangement joins TRBV11-2 to TRBJ2-5, with TRBD1 matching over 7 bases. This CDR3 contains 13 residues. With 5 bases clipped from V and 2 bases from J, the junction kept 2 bases outside the gene matches. CDR1 is SGHAT, CDR2 FQNNGV, per germline. This CDR3 is CASSGTAQETQYF. CDR3 DNA: TGTGCCAGCAGCGGGACAGCTCAAGAGACCCAGTACTTC.

The chain recombines TRBV18 with TRBJ1-1; D is possibly TRBD1 (6 bases). Per germline, CDR1 KGHSH and CDR2 LQKENI. V lost 6 bases to trimming and J lost 2 bases, with 13 bases between them. The CDR3 consists of 14 residues. The CDR3 protein is CASSLDRSNTEAFF. The CDR3 coding sequence is TGTGCCAGCTCCCTCGACAGGAGCAACACTGAAGCTTTCTTT.

The chain combines TRBV6-5 with TRBJ1-1; 7 nucleotides agree with TRBD1. The ends lost 0 bases at V and 3 bases at J; junction bases unmatched: 4. This CDR3 contains 15 residues. Germline V gene sequence: CDR1 MNHEY, CDR2 SVGAGI. The CDR3, as DNA: TGTGCCAGCAGTTACTCCGACAGGGTAGACACTGAAGCTTTCTTT. Protein: CASSYSDRVDTEAFF.

The V gene is TRBV6-5, the J gene TRBJ2-7; perhaps TRBD1 as D (5 bases). CDR1 and CDR2 (germline): MNHEY, SVGAGI. V was trimmed by 6 bases and J by 4 bases, leaving 13 bases between them. The CDR3 loop spans 13 amino acids. This CDR3 is CASSPGKTYEQYF. The DNA for the CDR3 is TGTGCCAGCAGCCCAGGGAAAACTTACGAGCAGTACTTC.

This chain uses TRBV6-5 with TRBJ1-6; 9 nucleotides line up with TRBD1. After removal of 8 bases from V and 9 bases from J, the junction contained 8 bases not matched to a gene. CDR1 is MNHEY, CDR2 SVGAGI, per germline. The CDR3 has 14 amino acids. The CDR3 DNA reads as TGTGCCAGCGGCATGGACAGGGGAGGTTCACCCCTCCACTTT. This codes for CASGMDRGGSPLHF.

The chain carries TRBV29-1 and TRBJ2-3; the match to TRBD2 covers 7 bases. CDR3 length equals 15 residues. The trim removed 1 base at V and 2 bases at J, leaving 6 bases unmatched. Germline V CDR1 and CDR2: SQVTM, ANQGSEA. The CDR3 sequence: CSVEGSGGNTDTQYF. In DNA form, the CDR3 reads TGCAGCGTTGAAGGTTCGGGGGGTAACACAGATACGCAGTATTTT.

The gene calls are TRBV6-2 or TRBV6-3 and TRBJ2-1, with D possibly TRBD2 on 6 matching bases. Germline V gene lookup returns CDR1 MNHEY and CDR2 SVGEGT. Trimming removed 4 bases from V and 2 bases from J, with 15 bases in between. The CDR3 consists of 16 residues. The CDR3 loop is CASSFLAVWAYNEQFF. CDR3 bases: TGTGCCAGCAGTTTCTTAGCGGTTTGGGCCTACAATGAGCAGTTCTTC.

This clone was counted a few times. This rearrangement joins TRBV2 to TRBJ1-2; TRBD1 is a possible D gene (5 bases). Germline CDR1 reads SNHLY; CDR2 reads FYNNEI. V lost 4 bases and J 4 bases, leaving 7 bases between the germline ends. The CDR3 totals 12 residues. DNA for the CDR3: TGTGCCAGCAGTGCGGGGGGCTATGGCTACACCTTC. It codes for CASSAGGYGYTF.

The CDR3 loop reads CASSPRGQENSPLHF. In DNA form, the CDR3 reads TGTGCCAGCTCACCCCGCGGACAGGAAAATTCACCCCTCCACTTT. This chain connects TRBV18 to TRBJ1-6; 7 nucleotides align to TRBD1. The germline V gene has CDR1 KGHSH and CDR2 LQKENI. The CDR3 is 15 residues long. The V gene end was trimmed by 3 bases and the J gene end by 7 bases; junction bases not matched to a gene: 6.

The chain carries TRBV18 and TRBJ1-4; a weak D match, TRBD1 (5 bases). Germline lookup yields CDR1 KGHSH and CDR2 LQKENI. The CDR3 contains 15 residues. V shed 4 bases and J shed 2 bases, with 11 bases lying between them. CDR3 region: CASSLSRATNEKLFF. The CDR3 nucleotides read TGTGCCAGCTCACTGTCCAGGGCGACTAATGAAAAACTGTTTTTT.

The V call is TRBV27, the J call TRBJ1-1; a weak D match, TRBD1 (6 bases). There are 16 residues in the CDR3. CDR1 is MNHEY, CDR2 SMNVEV, per germline (reference sequence). V lost 3 bases, J lost 0 bases, and 14 bases lay in between. This chain's CDR3 is CASSFRRGALNTEAFF. In DNA form, the CDR3 reads TGTGCCAGCAGTTTCCGACGGGGGGCCTTGAACACTGAAGCTTTCTTT.

The genes are TRBV10-3 and TRBJ1-5; 8 bases fit TRBD1. V lost 3 bases to trimming and J lost 7 bases; unmatched junction nucleotides: 5. The germline gives CDR1 ENHRY, CDR2 SYGVKD. The CDR3 contains 14 residues. In nucleotides, the CDR3 is TGTGCCATCAGTGATCCAGGGGGCGGGCAGCCCCAGCATTTT. Encoded protein: CAISDPGGGQPQHF.

The chain has TRBV18 and TRBJ2-2; D is uncertain. Trimming stripped 3 bases from V and 1 base from J, with 6 bases between. The CDR3 extends over 14 amino acids. Germline assignment: CDR1 KGHSH and CDR2 LQKENI. The CDR3 DNA is TGTGCCAGCTCACCCAACAGGAACACCGGGGAGCTGTTTTTT. It codes for CASSPNRNTGELFF.

The rearrangement uses TRBV11-2 and TRBJ2-1; TRBD2 is a possible D gene (6 bases). The germline V gene has CDR1 SGHAT and CDR2 FQNNGV. The CDR3 covers 11 residues. V was cut by 5 bases and J by 15 bases, with 14 bases left in between. The CDR3 region is CASSPDGGLFF. As DNA, the CDR3 is TGTGCCAGCAGCCCCGACGGAGGGCTGTTCTTC.